One and the same sample provided the 11 T cell receptor beta chains below, sequenced in a study of control samples from healthy donors and cancer patients (TCRdb year 2020). Libraries were built with the immunoSEQ multiplex PCR assay. The table was pulled from immuneACCESS by TCRdb, which kept in-frame rearrangements only. Such tables lose some clones; where checked, under half of the loss comes from unresolved V genes, and the rest has no known cause. Here the sample has about 160,000 clones; around 94% occur a single time. The ten largest make up around 15% of the sample. The sequencing input was PBMCs. These receptors were collected from a man aged 60 to 75 with colorectal cancer.

The chain carries TRBV27 and TRBJ1-1; 7 bases line up with TRBD1. V dropped 3 bases and J dropped 2; count of bases not matched to a gene: 3. The length of the CDR3 is 14 residues. The V gene's germline CDR1 is MNHEY and CDR2 SMNVEV (reference sequence). CDR3 bases: TGTGCCAGCAGTTTTGGGACAGTTAACACTGAAGCTTTCTTT. This sequence encodes CASSFGTVNTEAFF.

V and J are TRBV27 and TRBJ1-1; D unclear. CDR3 length: 14 amino acids. V dropped 5 bases and J dropped 4 bases, with 14 bases sitting between them. Looked up from germline, CDR1 is MNHEY and CDR2 is SMNVEV (reference sequence). CDR3 protein: CASSIYKEGTEAFF. In DNA, the CDR3 is TGTGCCAGCAGTATATACAAGGAGGGCACTGAAGCTTTCTTT.

V usage is TRBV30 and J usage is TRBJ2-7; D gene unclear. This CDR3 region has 16 residues. Looked up from germline, CDR1 is GTSNPN and CDR2 is SVGIG (reference sequence). V was pared by 2 bases and J by 0 bases, with 17 bases between. CDR3 sequence: CAWSPRLATLSYEQYF. CDR3 DNA sequence: TGTGCCTGGAGTCCCCGACTCGCTACCCTCTCCTACGAGCAGTACTTC.

The rearrangement links TRBV10-1 to TRBJ2-1; TRBD2 aligns across 8 bases. This CDR3 contains 16 residues. Trimming removed 6 bases from V and 2 bases from J; junction bases left unmatched: 9. Per germline, CDR1 WNHNN and CDR2 SYGVQD (reference sequence). The CDR3 protein is CASRGDGGAAYNEQFF. CDR3 DNA: TGCGCCAGCAGGGGTGACGGGGGGGCCGCCTACAATGAGCAGTTCTTC.

The chain recombines TRBV2 with TRBJ2-7; TRBD2 agrees at 7 bases. Trimming at V came to 5 bases and at J to 1 base, leaving 5 bases not matched to a gene. This CDR3 contains 14 residues. From germline, CDR1 is SNHLY and CDR2 FYNNEI. CDR3 bases: TGTGCCAGCAGTCCTGGGGGGGAGTCCTACGAGCAGTACTTC. Translated: CASSPGGESYEQYF.

This clone was detected only once. This chain's CDR3 is CASSSPRGGGDEKLFF. For the CDR3, the DNA is TGTGCCAGCAGCTCCCCCCGGGGTGGGGGCGATGAAAAACTGTTTTTT. The chain links TRBV7-9 to TRBJ1-4, with D maybe TRBD1 (6 bases). The germline V and J ends were trimmed by 4 bases and 6 bases, with 18 bases remaining between them. The length of the CDR3 is 16 residues. Germline values: CDR1 SEHNR, CDR2 FQNEAQ (reference sequence).

The V call is TRBV30, the J call TRBJ1-3; a possible D gene is TRBD1 (6 bases). Germline V gene sequence: CDR1 GTSNPN, CDR2 SVGIG (reference sequence). The CDR3 totals 13 residues. Trimming removed 4 bases at V and 3 bases at J, with 10 bases between. DNA of the CDR3: TGTGCCTGGATAGGGGGGGGTGGAAACACCATATATTTT. Its translation is CAWIGGGGNTIYF.

The chain uses TRBV5-6 and TRBJ2-4; possible D gene TRBD1, 5 bases. The ends were cut back, 2 bases at V and 2 bases at J, with 8 bases in the middle. The germline V gene has CDR1 SGHDT and CDR2 YYEEEE. The CDR3 covers 14 residues. CDR3 nucleotide sequence: TGTGCCAGCAGCTTCCAGGGATCCAAAAACATTCAGTACTTC. Amino acid sequence: CASSFQGSKNIQYF.

The chain carries TRBV5-5 and TRBJ2-3, with D perhaps TRBD1 (5 bases). Germline CDR1 is SGHKS and CDR2 is YYEKEE (reference sequence). V lost 4 bases to trimming and J lost 3 bases, with 24 bases between them. This CDR3 comprises 18 residues. The CDR3 is CASSPSPVGASGTDTQYF. The CDR3 DNA is TGTGCCAGCAGCCCCTCCCCGGTTGGGGCCTCCGGGACAGATACGCAGTATTTT.

The rearrangement links TRBV9 to TRBJ1-2, with D maybe TRBD1 (6 bases). Between the trimmed V and J ends, which lost 4 bases and 5 bases, there was a span of 15 bases. Per germline, CDR1 SGDLS and CDR2 YYNGEE. The CDR3 has 14 residues. In DNA form, the CDR3 reads TGTGCCAGCAGCTCTGGGACATCCCTTTATGGCTACACCTTC. This sequence encodes CASSSGTSLYGYTF.

V gene TRBV2 combines with J gene TRBJ2-7; TRBD2 is a possible D gene (6 bases). CDR3 size: 14 residues. The germline V gene has CDR1 SNHLY and CDR2 FYNNEI. V lost 6 bases and J 6 bases, leaving 18 bases between the germline ends. CDR3 coding DNA: TGTGCCAGCAGGGAGGGGCTGGAAGGGCCCGAGCAGTACTTC. Protein product: CASREGLEGPEQYF.